This TCR beta chain was identified during a study of response to subunit inactivated influenza vaccine. Broader study findings: Authors suggested each seasonal influenza vaccination recruits few new T cells.

V lost 3 bases, J lost 0 bases, and 11 bases lay in between. CDR1 and CDR2 from the germline V gene are SGDLS and YYNGEE. This CDR3 has 15 residues. This clonotype was seen more than once but under ten times. The antigen is unknown. Using its own MiXCR run on the RT-PCR reads, TCRdb lists one record per CDR3 protein. Here the sample spans about 500,000 distinct CDR3 sequences, about 7.2% being singletons. The sequence was collected from a man between 50 and 75 years old who received an inactivated influenza vaccine. The material sequenced was PBMCs from blood, taken roughly 24 months after vaccination. The rearrangement links TRBV9 to TRBJ2-3; TRBD1 or TRBD2 may be the D gene (5 bases each). The CDR3 protein is CASSAPGASTDTQYF. In DNA, the CDR3 is TGTGCCAGCAGCGCACCCGGGGCTAGCACAGATACGCAGTATTTT.